This is a list of T cell receptor beta chains from one sample in a study of T cells in Graves' hyperthyroidism and ophthalmopathy. TCRdb used MiXCR to reprocess the multiplex PCR reads, holding one entry per CDR3 protein. Among under 300,000 distinct CDR3 sequences listed, approximately 14% were seen once. The specimen was blood. These receptors originate from a woman between 40 and 55 years old with Graves' hyperthyroidism that later progressed to Graves' ophthalmopathy. The CDR3 runs from the conserved cysteine through the conserved F or W. The D gene is left open where the match is weak. Not every row has a clone size; where given, it reads once, few, many or a size class.

V gene	D gene	clone size	J gene	CDR3 protein	CDR3 DNA
TRBV28	NA	many	TRBJ1-5	CASTLFAGSGQPQHF	TGTGCCAGCACCCTCTTTGCGGGATCGGGTCAGCCCCAGCATTTT
TRBV9	TRBD2	NA	TRBJ2-3	CASSVGGRASTDTQYF	TGTGCCAGCAGCGTAGGCGGGAGGGCCTCGACAGATACGCAGTATTTT
TRBV28	TRBD1	many	TRBJ1-1	CASSWTGSNTEAFF	TGTGCCAGCAGTTGGACAGGATCCAACACTGAAGCTTTCTTT
TRBV18	NA	many	TRBJ2-1	CASSPVTGADSQFF	TGTGCCAGCTCACCAGTAACTGGGGCGGACTCCCAGTTCTTC
TRBV20-1	TRBD2	many	TRBJ2-2	CSAHGTSGRERAGELFF	TGCAGTGCTCATGGAACTAGCGGGAGAGAGAGGGCCGGGGAGCTGTTTTTT
TRBV4-1	NA	NA	TRBJ2-4	CASSQVLSSTENIQYF	TGCGCCAGCAGCCAAGTGCTCTCCAGTACCGAAAACATTCAGTACTTC
TRBV28	NA	NA	TRBJ2-2	CASEQVNTGELFF	TGTGCCTCGGAGCAGGTTAACACCGGGGAGCTGTTTTTT
TRBV7-8	NA	many	TRBJ2-5	CASSSPAGSGLVETQYF	TGTGCCAGCAGCTCCCCGGCTGGTAGCGGCCTGGTGGAGACCCAGTACTTC
TRBV7-8	TRBD2	many	TRBJ2-1	CASSPYAGGPGEQFF	TGTGCCAGCAGCCCCTATGCGGGAGGGCCTGGTGAGCAGTTCTTC
TRBV7-9	TRBD2	many	TRBJ2-7	CASSPGGAGNYEQYF	TGTGCCAGCAGCCCGGGGGGGGCGGGAAACTACGAGCAGTACTTC
TRBV6-1	TRBD1	NA	TRBJ2-1	CASSRGQGISNEQFF	TGTGCCAGCAGCCGGGGACAGGGAATATCCAATGAGCAGTTCTTC
TRBV19	NA	NA	TRBJ2-1	CASSIRSGSSYNEQFF	TGTGCCAGTAGTATACGGAGCGGTAGCTCCTACAATGAGCAGTTCTTC
TRBV4-2	NA	few	TRBJ1-1	CASSPRTAGTEAFF	TGTGCCAGCAGCCCCCGTACCGCGGGCACTGAAGCTTTCTTT
TRBV19	NA	NA	TRBJ2-3	CASSSRQRTDTQYF	TGTGCCAGTAGTTCACGACAACGGACAGATACGCAGTATTTT
TRBV7-9	NA	many	TRBJ2-7	CASSPQVSYEQYF	TGTGCCAGCTCCCCACAGGTCTCCTACGAGCAGTACTTC
TRBV7-3	NA	few	TRBJ2-3	CASSSLGATDTQYF	TGTGCCAGCAGCTCCCTAGGGGCCACAGATACGCAGTATTTT
TRBV3-1	NA	many	TRBJ2-7	CASSQGGYEQYF	TGTGCCAGCAGCCAAGGCGGCTACGAGCAGTACTTC
TRBV30	NA	many	TRBJ2-5	CAWSEEGADGQVQETQYF	TGTGCCTGGAGTGAAGAGGGCGCGGATGGTCAGGTCCAAGAGACCCAGTACTTC
TRBV20-1	TRBD2	many	TRBJ2-2	CSANQLAGATGELFF	TGCAGTGCTAACCAACTAGCGGGAGCTACCGGGGAGCTGTTTTTT
TRBV7-9	NA	NA	TRBJ1-6	CASSSGGADNSPLHF	TGTGCCAGCAGCTCGGGAGGGGCTGATAATTCACCCCTCCACTTT
TRBV6-2/TRBV6-3	TRBD2	many	TRBJ2-7	CASSYPLAGAGYEQYF	TGTGCCAGCAGTTATCCTCTAGCGGGAGCCGGATACGAGCAGTACTTC
TRBV19	NA	many	TRBJ2-5	CASSSSGQETQYF	TGTGCCAGTAGCTCAAGCGGCCAAGAGACCCAGTACTTC
TRBV3-1	NA	many	TRBJ2-1	CASSLTTGNEQFF	TGTGCCAGCAGTCTGACTACAGGCAATGAGCAGTTCTTC
TRBV28	NA	many	TRBJ2-2	CASIPQRGTGELFF	TGTGCCAGCATACCCCAACGAGGCACCGGGGAGCTGTTTTTT
TRBV28	TRBD2	many	TRBJ2-1	CASSSSGSGHEQFF	TGTGCCAGCAGTTCCTCCGGTAGCGGGCATGAGCAGTTCTTC
TRBV20-1	NA	few	TRBJ1-1	CSLGILEAFF	TGCTCGCTCGGGATTCTCGAAGCTTTCTTT
TRBV3-1	NA	many	TRBJ2-7	CASSQFGVRGTYEQYF	TGTGCCAGCAGCCAGTTCGGGGTCAGGGGAACCTACGAGCAGTACTTC
TRBV20-1	NA	many	TRBJ2-2	CSAIGPTGELFF	TGCAGTGCTATTGGCCCGACCGGGGAGCTGTTTTTT
TRBV11-2	TRBD2	many	TRBJ2-5	CASSLSLMGLAGGETQYF	TGTGCCAGCAGCTTAAGTTTAATGGGACTAGCGGGAGGAGAGACCCAGTACTTC